The 15 T cell receptor beta chains presented below share a single source sample, sequenced in a study of blood T cell repertoires in COVID-19. Using immunoSEQ multiplex PCR, the repertoire was profiled, and TCRdb retains in-frame clones only, with some absent. The data show about 380,000 clones, with approximately 87% seen just once and 1% to 1.5% held by the top ten. Sequences were obtained from PBMCs or T cells enriched from blood (not recorded which). These receptors came from a man younger than 45 who had recovered from COVID-19.

The gene calls are TRBV10-2 and TRBJ1-1; TRBD1 is a possible D gene (5 bases). The CDR3 is 12 amino acids. Trimming cost V 2 bases and J 11 bases, with 12 bases left between them. Germline values: CDR1 WSHSY, CDR2 SAAADI. CDR3 region: CASSEPGEGAFF. CDR3 nucleotide sequence: TGCGCCAGCAGTGAGCCGGGGGAGGGGGCTTTCTTT.

This chain connects TRBV2 to TRBJ1-2, with D hard to call. Deletions cut 3 bases from V and 2 bases from J, with 10 bases between. Per the germline V gene, CDR1 is SNHLY and CDR2 is FYNNEI. The CDR3 loop spans 14 amino acids. The CDR3 DNA is TGTGCCAGCAGTGAGGAGGTACTGAACTATGGCTACACCTTC. The encoded protein is CASSEEVLNYGYTF. The full variable domain, completed using reference TRBV2 and TRBJ1-2, is EPEVTQTPSHQVTQMGQEVILRCVPISNHLYFYWYRQILGQKVEFLVSFYNNEISEKSEIFDDQFSVERPDGSNFTLKIRSTKLEDSAMYFCASSEEVLNYGYTFGSGTRLTVV.

The chain joins TRBV6-2 or TRBV6-3 to TRBJ2-7, with a weak D call TRBD1 (6 bases). The length of the CDR3 is 15 residues. CDR1 and CDR2 from the germline V gene are MNHEY and SVGEGT. V lost 6 bases and J 9 bases, leaving 24 bases between the germline ends. CDR3 in amino acids: CASSQAPSQGPRQYF. Here the CDR3 DNA reads TGTGCCAGCAGCCAGGCCCCGTCACAGGGACCGAGGCAGTACTTC.

About this clone: The junction differs from germline at one of its ends, possibly a read error. The chain recombines TRBV7-7 with TRBJ2-1; 12 bases are shared with TRBD2. The V gene's germline CDR1 is SSHAT and CDR2 FNYEAQ (reference sequence). The CDR3 is 17 residues long. The CDR3 coding sequence is TGTGCTAGCAGCTTAGGGCTAGCGGGGGGGCCTTTGAATGAGCAGTTCTTC. This translates into CASSLGLAGGPLNEQFF. The whole variable domain, filled in from reference TRBV7-7 and TRBJ2-1, reads GAGVSQSPRYKVTKRGQDVTLRCDPISSHATLYWYQQALGQGPEFLTYFNYEAQPDKSGLPSDRFSAERPEGSISTLTIQRTEQRDSAMYRCASSLGLAGGPLNEQFFGPGTRLTVL.

The rearrangement uses TRBV2 and TRBJ1-2, with D possibly TRBD1 on 5 matching bases. The germline V gene encodes CDR1 SNHLY and CDR2 FYNNEI. The ends were cut back, 6 bases at V and 1 base at J, with 12 bases in the middle. There are 14 residues in the CDR3. The chain's CDR3 is CASSQTEVNYGYTF. The DNA of the CDR3 is TGTGCCAGCAGCCAGACAGAGGTTAACTATGGCTACACCTTC.

This clone was seen once. The chain carries TRBV5-1 and TRBJ2-3; the D is unclear. Looked up from germline, CDR1 is SGHRS and CDR2 is YFSETQ. The CDR3 has 16 amino acids. With 2 bases removed from V and 1 base from J, the gap between germline ends came to 14 bases. Here the CDR3 DNA reads TGCGCCAGCAGCTTCCAAGGAGTATCTGGCACAGATACGCAGTATTTT. Its protein product is CASSFQGVSGTDTQYF.

The genes are TRBV10-2 and TRBJ2-6; 12 bases agree with TRBD1. The germline gives CDR1 WSHSY, CDR2 SAAADI. Unmatched junction bases numbered 13, after V lost 6 bases and J lost 4 bases. CDR3 length: 19 amino acids. Here the CDR3 reads CASRPPGGQGARGANVLTF. The DNA for the CDR3 is TGCGCCAGCAGGCCTCCCGGGGGACAGGGGGCGAGAGGGGCCAACGTCCTGACTTTC.

This chain connects TRBV19 to TRBJ2-2; TRBD1 might be the D (6 bases). Germline V gene sequence: CDR1 LNHDA, CDR2 SQIVND (reference sequence). V dropped 4 bases and J dropped 0 bases, with 6 bases sitting between them. The CDR3 has 14 residues. The chain's CDR3 is CASSNRANTGELFF. The CDR3 DNA sequence: TGTGCCAGTAGTAACAGGGCGAACACCGGGGAGCTGTTTTTT.

V gene TRBV10-3 combines with J gene TRBJ1-5; TRBD1 agrees at 9 bases. The CDR3 sequence is 15 residues long. V trimming: 5 bases; J trimming: 3 bases; junction bases outside the gene matches: 5. Germline-derived CDR1 and CDR2 are ENHRY and SYGVKD. The CDR3 sequence: CAISRDRELNQPQHF. The CDR3 DNA reads as TGTGCCATCAGTCGGGACAGGGAGCTCAATCAGCCCCAGCATTTT.

The CDR3 region has the DNA TGTGCCAGCCGCCCCGGGCTAGCGGGGGGGCAAGAGACCCAGTACTTC. Translated, it gives CASRPGLAGGQETQYF. The V gene is TRBV7-6, the J gene TRBJ2-5; 12 nucleotides line up with TRBD2. CDR1 is SGHVS and CDR2 is FNYEAQ in the germline V gene. The CDR3 has 16 amino acids. The V and J ends lost 8 bases and 2 bases, in that order; junction bases with no gene match: 9. The variable domain in full, completed from reference TRBV7-6 and TRBJ2-5, reads GAGVSQSPRYKVTKRGQDVALRCDPISGHVSLYWYRQALGQGPEFLTYFNYEAQQDKSGLPNDRFSAERPEGSISTLTIQRTEQRDSAMYRCASRPGLAGGQETQYFGPGTRLLVL.

The chain recombines TRBV12-5 with TRBJ2-1; 7 positions match TRBD1. The CDR3 contains 14 residues. The V segment lost 3 bases and the J segment 7 bases; nucleotides outside the gene matches: 6. Germline CDR1 LGHNT, CDR2 FRNRAP. CDR3: CASGFKGAGNEQFF. DNA of the CDR3: TGTGCTAGTGGTTTCAAGGGGGCTGGGAATGAGCAGTTCTTC.

Here the CDR3 DNA reads TGCGCCAGCAGCCCGGGGGGCGCAGATGAAAAACTGTTTTTT. Amino acids: CASSPGGADEKLFF. The genes are TRBV5-1 and TRBJ1-4; D might be TRBD1 (6 bases). Germline V lookup: CDR1 SGHRS, CDR2 YFSETQ. The CDR3 length is 14 residues. Trimming cost V 4 bases and J 6 bases, with 13 bases left between them.

V gene TRBV6-1 combines with J gene TRBJ2-1; 9 bases line up with TRBD2. The V gene's germline CDR1 is MNHNS and CDR2 SASEGT. V shed 6 bases, J shed 0 bases, and the junction held 3 bases outside the gene matches. This CDR3 has 15 amino acids. The chain's CDR3 is CASRSLAGSYNEQFF. CDR3 in DNA: TGTGCCAGCAGGTCACTAGCGGGCTCCTACAATGAGCAGTTCTTC.

V is TRBV27 and J is TRBJ2-1; 11 bases map to TRBD2. Trimming removed 2 bases from V and 7 bases from J; junction bases left unmatched: 13. The CDR3 spans 18 residues. Germline CDR1 reads MNHEY; CDR2 reads SMNVEV (reference sequence). The CDR3 nucleotides read TGTGCCAGCAGTTTAGCCCCAACTAGCGGGGGCCCGAGGAATGAGCAGTTCTTC. This sequence encodes CASSLAPTSGGPRNEQFF.

This clone has a single count. The chain is built from TRBV19 and TRBJ2-2, with TRBD1 matching over 8 bases. This CDR3 has 14 residues. V lost 7 bases and J lost 7; bases outside the gene matches: 8. CDR1 and CDR2 (germline): LNHDA, SQIVND (reference sequence). The CDR3 reads CASKADRASGELFF. The DNA of the CDR3 is TGTGCCAGTAAAGCGGACAGGGCCAGCGGGGAGCTGTTTTTT. Full variable domain (rest looked up from reference TRBV19 and TRBJ2-2): DGGITQSPKYLFRKEGQNVTLSCEQNLNHDAMYWYRQDPGQGLRLIYYSQIVNDFQKGDIAEGYSVSREKKESFPLTVTSAQKNPTAFYLCASKADRASGELFFGEGSRLTVL.